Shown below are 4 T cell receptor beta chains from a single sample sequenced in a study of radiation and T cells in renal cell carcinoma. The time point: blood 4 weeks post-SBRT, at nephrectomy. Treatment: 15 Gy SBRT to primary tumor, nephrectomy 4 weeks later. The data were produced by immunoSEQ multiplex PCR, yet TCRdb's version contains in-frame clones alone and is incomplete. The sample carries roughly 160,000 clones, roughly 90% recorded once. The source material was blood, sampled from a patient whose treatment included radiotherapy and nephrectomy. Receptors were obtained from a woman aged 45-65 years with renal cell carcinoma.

CDR3 in amino acids: CASSLNPGQGNYGYTF. CDR3 sequence (DNA): TGTGCCAGCTCCCTAAATCCGGGACAGGGGAACTATGGCTACACCTTC. The chain couples TRBV18 to TRBJ1-2, with 10 bases lining up with TRBD1. The germline V gene encodes CDR1 KGHSH and CDR2 LQKENI. The CDR3 loop spans 16 amino acids. V was clipped by 6 bases and J by 2 bases; unmatched bases: 9.

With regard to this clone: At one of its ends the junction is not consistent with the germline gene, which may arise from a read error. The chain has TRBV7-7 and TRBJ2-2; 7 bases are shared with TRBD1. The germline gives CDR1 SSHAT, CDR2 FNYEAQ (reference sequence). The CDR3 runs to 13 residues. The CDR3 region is CASSSRGTGELFF. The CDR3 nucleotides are TGTGCTAGCAGCTCCAGGGGGACCGGGGAGCTGTTTTTT.

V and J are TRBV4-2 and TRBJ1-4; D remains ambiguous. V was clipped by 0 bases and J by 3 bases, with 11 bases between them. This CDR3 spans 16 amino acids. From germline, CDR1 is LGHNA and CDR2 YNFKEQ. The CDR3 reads CASSQDFHGSNEKLFF. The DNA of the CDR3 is TGTGCCAGCAGCCAAGATTTCCACGGATCTAATGAAAAACTGTTTTTT.

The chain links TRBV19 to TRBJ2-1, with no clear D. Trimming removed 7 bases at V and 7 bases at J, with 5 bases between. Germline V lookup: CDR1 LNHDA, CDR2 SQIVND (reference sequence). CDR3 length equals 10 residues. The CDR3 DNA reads TGTGCCAGTAAAGGTAATGAGCAGTTCTTC. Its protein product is CASKGNEQFF.